The 24 T cell receptor beta chains below come from one sample, sequenced in a study of T cell repertoires in cytomegalovirus infection. A single record per CDR3 protein comes from TCRdb applying MiXCR to the reads. The profile shows under 800,000 distinct CDR3 sequences, 24% of them singletons. Sequencing was carried out using CD8+ T cells from PBMCs. The source of these receptors is a human donor in good health (CMV status not recorded). Some clones in this sample may be carry-over from other donors' samples.

The rearrangement joins TRBV7-2 to TRBJ2-1; 10 bases fit TRBD2. Germline CDR1 is SGHTA and CDR2 is FQGNSA. The length of the CDR3 is 15 residues. Unmatched junction bases numbered 5, after V lost 2 bases and J lost 7 bases. CDR3 loop: CASSLSGGVVNEQFF. CDR3 coding DNA: TGTGCCAGCAGCTTAAGCGGGGGGGTAGTGAATGAGCAGTTCTTC.

This clonotype was detected a few times. The chain combines TRBV28 with TRBJ2-7; 8 bases are shared with TRBD2. CDR3 length: 15 amino acids. CDR1 is MDHEN and CDR2 is SYDVKM in the germline V gene. V lost 1 base to trimming and J lost 2 bases; unmatched junction nucleotides: 4. The CDR3 DNA reads as TGTGCCAGCAGTTTATCCGCGGGGGGTGCCTACGAGCAGTACGTC. It codes for CASSLSAGGAYEQYV.

At least ten counts were recorded for this clonotype. V is TRBV7-8 and J is TRBJ2-3; 7 bases are shared with TRBD1. The J segment lost 5 bases and the V segment lost 5 bases, leaving 13 bases of the junction unmatched. This CDR3 contains 16 residues. Germline assignment: CDR1 SGHVS and CDR2 FQNEAQ. The CDR3 sequence is CASSLETGSVRDTQYF. The CDR3 nucleotides are TGTGCCAGCAGCCTAGAGACAGGGAGCGTTCGAGATACGCAGTATTTT.

J is TRBJ2-3 and V is TRBV27; maybe TRBD2 (6 bases). The CDR3 runs 14 residues. Per the germline V gene, CDR1 is MNHEY and CDR2 is SMNVEV (reference sequence). Between the trimmed V and J ends, which lost 3 bases and 4 bases, there was a span of 11 bases. The CDR3 sequence: CASSFAGSADTQYF. CDR3 nucleotides: TGTGCCAGCAGTTTCGCGGGGAGCGCAGATACGCAGTATTTT.

This clonotype showed up many times. The genes are TRBV6-2 or TRBV6-3 and TRBJ1-2; tentative D call: TRBD1 (5 bases). The CDR3 length is 11 residues. Germline assignment: CDR1 MNHEY and CDR2 SVGEGT. The V end was cut by 2 bases, the J end by 10 bases, with 8 bases between. The CDR3 DNA reads as TGTGCCAGCAGTTACCCAGGGATCTACACCTTC. It translates to CASSYPGIYTF.

This clonotype came up a few times. As DNA, the CDR3 is TGTGCCAGCAGCTTAAGGGCCATCTCTGGGGCCAACGTCCTGACTTTC. Translation gives CASSLRAISGANVLTF. This chain uses TRBV7-9 with TRBJ2-6; D not resolved. Germline loops: CDR1 SEHNR, CDR2 FQNEAQ (reference sequence). Trimming cost V 2 bases and J 0 bases, with 8 bases left between them. This CDR3 has 16 amino acids.

Comments on this clonotype: One end of the junction is discordant with germline, which a read error may explain. V usage is TRBV12-5 and J usage is TRBJ2-1; TRBD2 aligns across 7 bases. The V gene's germline CDR1 is LGHNT and CDR2 FRNRAP. This CDR3 is built from 14 residues. For the CDR3, the DNA is TGTACTAGTGGTTCGGGACTACTATGGAATGAGCAGTTCTTC. Its protein is CTSGSGLLWNEQFF.

The J gene is TRBJ2-1, the V gene TRBV29-1; D is ambiguous. CDR3 length: 11 residues. Per the germline V gene, CDR1 is SQVTM and CDR2 is ANQGSEA. The V end was cut by 2 bases, the J end by 5 bases, with 4 bases between. The CDR3 protein is CSVEPDNEQFF. The CDR3 nucleotides are TGCAGCGTTGAACCAGACAATGAGCAGTTCTTC.

The V gene is TRBV29-1, the J gene TRBJ1-1; unclear D gene. This CDR3 contains 13 residues. V lost 4 bases and J lost 1, with 10 bases in between. Germline CDR1 SQVTM, CDR2 ANQGSEA. The CDR3 nucleotides read TGCAGCGTTGCTCGGGGAGGGAACACTGAAGCTTTCTTT. Residues: CSVARGGNTEAFF. The entire variable domain, with the rest obtained from reference TRBV29-1 and TRBJ1-1, is as follows: SAVISQKPSRDICQRGTSLTIQCQVDSQVTMMFWYRQQPGQSLTLIATANQGSEATYESGFVIDKFPISRPNLTFSTLTVSNMSPEDSSIYLCSVARGGNTEAFFGQGTRLTVV.

The chain links TRBV2 to TRBJ2-7; D is unclear. The CDR3 has 14 residues. The germline V and J ends were trimmed by 6 bases and 0 bases, with 12 bases remaining between them. Looked up from germline, CDR1 is SNHLY and CDR2 is FYNNEI. In DNA form, the CDR3 reads TGTGCCAGCAGACGGCTTAGGAGCTCCTACGAGCAGTACGTC. Translation gives CASRRLRSSYEQYV.

Many counts were recorded for this clonotype. This chain joins TRBV7-2 and TRBJ2-1; tentative D call: TRBD2 (6 bases). This CDR3 is 16 amino acids long. Germline loops: CDR1 SGHTA, CDR2 FQGNSA. V was cut by 0 bases and J by 4 bases, with 13 bases left in between. In DNA form, the CDR3 reads TGTGCCAGCAGCTTAGCCCCTTGGGGGGAATACAATGAGCAGTTCTTC. This gives the protein CASSLAPWGEYNEQFF. The full variable domain, its missing parts supplied by reference TRBV7-2 and TRBJ2-1, is GAGVSQSPSNKVTEKGKDVELRCDPISGHTALYWYRQSLGQGLEFLIYFQGNSAPDKSGLPSDRFSAERTGGSVSTLTIQRTQQEDSAVYLCASSLAPWGEYNEQFFGPGTRLTVL.

As to this clonotype: This may be a read error, as it is one base from a much larger clone. This chain uses TRBV7-2 with TRBJ2-7; 7 nucleotides line up with TRBD1. This CDR3 contains 13 residues. Germline values: CDR1 SGHTA, CDR2 FQGNSA. CDR3 loop: CVSSSDRSYEQYF. In nucleotides, the CDR3 is TGTGTCAGCAGCTCGGACAGGAGCTACGAGCAGTACTTC.

The chain employs TRBV29-1 and TRBJ2-5, with 10 bases identical to TRBD2. V lost 1 base, J lost 0 bases, and 5 bases stayed unmatched. This CDR3 has 16 amino acids. Looked up from germline, CDR1 is SQVTM and CDR2 is ANQGSEA. CDR3 nucleotide sequence: TGCAGCGTTGAAGGTTCGCTAGCGGGGGACCAAGAGACCCAGTACTTC. This codes for CSVEGSLAGDQETQYF.

The chain has TRBV4-1 and TRBJ1-2, with 9 bases identical to TRBD1. Germline V gene data show CDR1 as MGHRA and CDR2 as YSYEKL. The ends lost 3 bases at V and 4 bases at J; junction bases unmatched: 15. This CDR3 spans 18 amino acids. CDR3 residues: CASSHPRDRAYGGYGYTF. The CDR3 coding sequence is TGCGCCAGCAGCCACCCCCGGGACAGGGCATATGGGGGCTATGGCTACACCTTC.

There are many counts of this clonotype. The rearrangement links TRBV28 to TRBJ1-5; D unclear. The V end lost 6 bases, the J end lost 0 bases, and 9 bases lay between the germline ends. The CDR3 is 14 amino acids. Germline V gene sequence: CDR1 MDHEN, CDR2 SYDVKM. This CDR3 is CASSPDGSNQPQHF. The CDR3 bases are TGTGCCAGCAGCCCGGACGGTAGCAATCAGCCCCAGCATTTT. Filled out from reference TRBV28 and TRBJ1-5, the complete variable domain reads DVKVTQSSRYLVKRTGEKVFLECVQDMDHENMFWYRQDPGLGLRLIYFSYDVKMKEKGDIPEGYSVSREKKERFSLILESASTNQTSMYLCASSPDGSNQPQHFGDGTRLSIL.

There are many counts of this clonotype. The chain joins TRBV7-6 to TRBJ1-5, with a weak D call TRBD1 (5 bases). The CDR3 is 17 amino acids. Trimming cost V 5 bases and J 0 bases, with 17 bases left between them. The germline V gene has CDR1 SGHVS and CDR2 FNYEAQ. CDR3 in amino acids: CASSTGAGPYSNQPQHF. CDR3 DNA sequence: TGTGCCAGCAGCACTGGGGCAGGACCTTATAGCAATCAGCCCCAGCATTTT.

The chain joins TRBV27 to TRBJ2-1; D might be TRBD2 (5 bases). Germline loops: CDR1 MNHEY, CDR2 SMNVEV (reference sequence). Trimming took 5 bases from V and 6 from J, leaving 26 bases between them. The CDR3 runs 18 residues. CDR3 in amino acids: CASSPIILYGGPSNEQFF. CDR3 bases: TGTGCCAGCAGTCCCATAATTCTCTACGGAGGACCATCCAATGAGCAGTTCTTC.

The chain joins TRBV6-6 to TRBJ2-1, with a tentative D call TRBD2 (6 bases). V gave up 7 bases and J gave up 5 bases, with 15 bases separating them. Germline CDR1 and CDR2: MNHNY and SVGAGI (reference sequence). The CDR3 sequence is 14 residues long. CDR3 residues: CASNTSGVNNEQFF. The CDR3 region has the DNA TGTGCCAGCAACACCTCGGGGGTTAACAATGAGCAGTTCTTC.

This clonotype was observed many times. The V gene is TRBV12-3 or TRBV12-4, the J gene TRBJ2-7, with 8 bases identical to TRBD1. Losses at the gene ends were 6 bases for V and 1 base for J; bases not matched to a gene: 8. The CDR3 consists of 15 residues. This CDR3 reads CASSPFGQGSYEQYF. Written as DNA, the CDR3 is TGTGCCAGCAGCCCATTCGGACAGGGTTCCTACGAGCAGTACTTC.

This clonotype was recorded many times. The chain combines TRBV7-8 with TRBJ2-7; D is possibly TRBD1 or TRBD2 (6 bases each). Germline-derived CDR1 and CDR2 are SGHVS and FQNEAQ. V was pared by 5 bases and J by 5 bases, with 16 bases between. This CDR3 comprises 14 residues. In nucleotides, the CDR3 is TGTGCCAGCAGCCTAAATAGGGGGGTCGACGAGCAGTACTTC. Translating gives CASSLNRGVDEQYF. Combining the CDR3 with reference TRBV7-8 and TRBJ2-7 gives the whole variable domain GAGVSQSPRYKVAKRGQDVALRCDPISGHVSLFWYQQALGQGPEFLTYFQNEAQLDKSGLPSDRFFAERPEGSVSTLKIQRTQQEDSAVYLCASSLNRGVDEQYFGPGTRLTVT.

The chain has TRBV11-2 and TRBJ2-1; 7 positions match TRBD2. J was trimmed by 4 bases and V by 2 bases; bases with no gene match: 5. CDR1 and CDR2 from the germline V gene are SGHAT and FQNNGV. The CDR3 runs 15 residues. The CDR3 loop reads CASSLSRGEYNEQFF. CDR3 DNA sequence: TGTGCCAGCAGCTTATCCCGGGGGGAGTACAATGAGCAGTTCTTC.

This clonotype was recorded many times. The chain has TRBV7-6 and TRBJ2-1; TRBD2 matches at 9 bases. The CDR3 extends over 14 amino acids. V shed 5 bases, J shed 4 bases, and the junction held 3 bases outside the gene matches. From germline, CDR1 is SGHVS and CDR2 FNYEAQ. CDR3 in DNA: TGTGCCAGCAGCATTAGCGGGGGTTACAATGAGCAGTTCTTC. Encoded protein: CASSISGGYNEQFF.

V is TRBV3-1 and J is TRBJ2-7, with no clear D. This CDR3 region has 13 residues. With 4 bases removed from V and 1 base from J, the gap between germline ends came to 8 bases. Germline V gives CDR1 LGHDT, CDR2 YNNKEL (reference sequence). CDR3 nucleotides: TGTGCCAGCAGCCCACAGAATTCCTACGAGCAGTACGTC. Translated: CASSPQNSYEQYV.

The table lists this clonotype with a few counts. J is TRBJ2-3 and V is TRBV7-9, with D unresolved. The CDR3 runs 14 residues. Germline V CDR1 and CDR2: SEHNR, FQNEAQ (reference sequence). V was clipped by 2 bases and J by 6 bases, with 12 bases between them. CDR3 region: CASSLLVVRDTQYF. The CDR3 DNA is TGTGCCAGCAGCTTACTCGTGGTGCGGGATACGCAGTATTTT.